This T cell receptor beta chain was captured by sequencing in a study of T-cell memory formation after mild COVID-19 (TCRdb year 2021). Background on the whole study: TCR sequence clusters from the two donors were largely donor specific. In two donors, T-cell clones that expanded and contracted after mild COVID-19 were followed by sequencing TCRalpha and TCRbeta repertoires longitudinally. Two young, previously healthy adult volunteers, one female and one male, were included in the cohort.

Ficoll-Paque density gradient centrifugation was the method used to isolate PBMCs. Reads for this sample came from an Illumina NovaSeq 6000. TCRalpha and TCRbeta cDNA libraries were constructed by 5'RACE with constant-segment primers, with sample barcodes and unique molecular identifiers being introduced. RNA was extracted from every sample with Trizol reagent. The libraries were amplified in two PCR steps, and the second step added a second sample barcode and Illumina TruSeq adapters. The libraries were sequenced on an Illumina NovaSeq using 2 x 150 bp paired-end reads. As for the original processing: The reads were demultiplexed and collapsed into UMI-guided consensus sequences using migec v1.2.7. Using mixcr v2.1.11, UMI consensuses were aligned to TRA and TRB V and J templates and then assembled into clonotypes. A clonotype was counted as expanded or contracted only if both edgeR and NoisET called the change significant, with noise models trained on biological replicates. For edgeR calls, the cutoffs were a false discovery rate-adjusted p below 0.01 and a log2 fold-change threshold of 1. As an exploratory analysis of dynamics, max-normalized trajectories of the 1000 most abundant clonotypes were examined with PCA combined with hierarchical clustering. The CD4 or CD8 phenotype of responding clones was assigned using the separately sequenced CD4+ and CD8+ repertoires. In-frame beta chains were kept once TCRdb had trimmed the public reads at Q25 with fastp and called clones with MiXCR. CDR3 protein duplicates are merged, each entry listing the most common genes and DNA. The V and J calls were not made by the authors but by TCRdb's processing. This sample comprises 470,000 or so distinct CDR3 sequences, approximately 19% of them detected only once. The ten top clones hold approximately 21% of the sample.

With respect to this clonotype: Its antigen remains unidentified. Base quality data are lacking; no much larger clone is found one base away.

Study-wide findings and limitations: The detection of some responding clones in pre-infection memory suggests that pre-existing cross-reactive memory T cells joined the SARS-CoV-2 response. Only a couple of mild cases were covered in the study, and larger cohorts including severe cases with pre-infection samples were considered necessary. Contracting CD4+ clones were found mainly in CM and EM memory subsets, while CD8+ clones were enriched in EMRA. SARS-CoV-2 specificity of the second-wave clones peaking on day 37 was not confirmed. Clones contracting from day 15 to 85 had balanced CD4/CD8 phenotypes, while a second wave expanding from day 15 to 37 was biased towards CD4+.

This TCR was sampled from a man aged 18 to 30 who had mild COVID-19 (a few samples of this study predate the infection). The sample titles of this study are shuffled in the database, so cell type and time point are left out; the donor was told from shared clones. The sequenced sample was PBMCs or a T cell subset sorted from them (not recorded which).

The sequence in DNA is TGCAGTGCACACCGGGACCCCCTCACAGATACGCAGTATTTT. It codes for CSAHRDPLTDTQYF. The chain is assembled from TRBV20-1 and TRBJ2-3; the D element could tentatively be TRBD1 or TRBD2, as 5 bases agree for each. CDR1 and CDR2 are read off the germline V gene (reference sequence) as DFQATT and SNEGSKA. Trimming takes 6 bases from V and 2 bases from J, and the germline ends sit 15 bases apart. The CDR3 has 14 amino acids, counting the end cysteine and phenylalanine. The DNA shown is the 42-base CDR3, in frame from base 1.